Detailed here is one T cell receptor beta chain. Its target is unknown. The source of the sample is a study of OX40 agonist ivuxolimab in advanced cancers. Turning to the study itself: Three patients showed partial responses: one hepatocellular carcinoma and two cutaneous melanoma cases.

Produced via immunoSEQ multiplex PCR; TCRdb's table is partial and in-frame only. Of around 20,000 clones in the sample, 80% to 90% were seen once. The CDR3 length is 11 residues. CDR1 is SGHVS and CDR2 is FNYEAQ in the germline V gene. Trimming removed 5 bases at V and 7 bases at J, with 8 bases between. Study results and caveats: Clonal expansion by week 6 occurred in CD4+ and CD8+ blood T cells (at 0.1 to 3.0 mg/kg). CD8+ T cells were the subset that, on average, had more expanded clones than CD4+.

The receptor comes from an adult with an advanced solid tumor such as melanoma, head and neck, liver or kidney cancer. The chain carries TRBV7-6 and TRBJ2-5; perhaps TRBD2 as D (5 bases). Sample: CD4+ or CD8+ T cells sorted from blood, taken in a trial of the OX40 agonist ivuxolimab. CDR3 coding DNA: TGTGCCAGCAGCCCGGCGGGGACCCAGTACTTC. Protein: CASSPAGTQYF.